This T cell receptor beta chain was captured in a study of a mutant IDH1 vaccine in newly diagnosed glioma. Study context: Onset of vaccination occurred 4-6 weeks following radiotherapy alone, or with temozolomide cycles.

V was clipped by 4 bases and J by 4 bases, with 13 bases between them. The CDR3 consists of 14 residues. The germline CDR1 and CDR2 sequences are MGHDK and SYGVNS. Method: immunoSEQ multiplex PCR; TCRdb's copy keeps in-frame clones and lacks some. The sample has tens of thousands of clones, 75% to 85% seen once. As to time point: week 11, during vaccination. With topical imiquimod, each dose of the vaccine consisted of 300 ug of mutant IDH1 20-mer peptide. About this clone itself: The antigen remains undetermined.

This sequence joins TRBV25-1 and TRBJ1-2; D gene unclear. This TCR derives from a man aged 25 to 40 with glioma. The source was PBMCs, collected from a glioma patient whose treatment included an IDH1 peptide vaccine. As DNA, the CDR3 is TGTGCCAGCAGTGCTAGGACGGAAATCTATGGCTACACCTTC. Amino acid sequence: CASSARTEIYGYTF.